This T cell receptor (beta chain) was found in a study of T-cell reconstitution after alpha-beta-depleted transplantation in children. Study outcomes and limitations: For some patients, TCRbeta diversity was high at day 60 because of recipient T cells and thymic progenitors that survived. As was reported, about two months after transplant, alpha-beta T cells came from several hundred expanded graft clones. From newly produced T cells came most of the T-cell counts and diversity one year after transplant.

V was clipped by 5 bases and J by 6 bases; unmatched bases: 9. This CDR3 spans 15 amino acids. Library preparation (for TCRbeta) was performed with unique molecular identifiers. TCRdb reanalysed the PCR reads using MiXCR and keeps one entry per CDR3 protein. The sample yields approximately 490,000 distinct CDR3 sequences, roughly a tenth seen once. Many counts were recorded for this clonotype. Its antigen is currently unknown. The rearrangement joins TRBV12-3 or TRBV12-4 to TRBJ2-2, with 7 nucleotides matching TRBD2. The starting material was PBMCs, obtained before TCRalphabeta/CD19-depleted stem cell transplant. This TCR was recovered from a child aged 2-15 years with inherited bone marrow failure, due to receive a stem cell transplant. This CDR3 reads CASSPWGGDAGELFF. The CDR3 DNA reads TGTGCCAGCAGTCCCTGGGGAGGGGATGCCGGGGAGCTGTTTTTT.